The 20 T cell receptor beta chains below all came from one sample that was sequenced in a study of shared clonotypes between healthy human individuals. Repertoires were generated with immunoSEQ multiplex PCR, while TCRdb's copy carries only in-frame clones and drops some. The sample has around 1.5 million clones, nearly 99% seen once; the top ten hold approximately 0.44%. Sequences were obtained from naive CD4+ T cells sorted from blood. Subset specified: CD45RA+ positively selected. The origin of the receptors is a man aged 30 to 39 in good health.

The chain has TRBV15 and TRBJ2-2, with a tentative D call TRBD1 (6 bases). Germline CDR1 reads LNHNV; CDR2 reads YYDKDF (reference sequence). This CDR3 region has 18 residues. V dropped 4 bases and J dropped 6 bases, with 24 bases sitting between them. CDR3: CATSTRNRGGFSAGELFF. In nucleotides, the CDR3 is TGTGCCACCAGCACCCGAAATAGAGGGGGTTTTAGCGCCGGGGAGCTGTTTTTT.

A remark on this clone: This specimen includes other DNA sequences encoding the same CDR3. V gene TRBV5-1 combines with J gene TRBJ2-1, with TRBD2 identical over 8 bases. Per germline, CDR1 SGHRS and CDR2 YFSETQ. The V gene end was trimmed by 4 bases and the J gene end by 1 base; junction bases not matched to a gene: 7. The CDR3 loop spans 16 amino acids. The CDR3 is CASSTLAGSSYNEQFF. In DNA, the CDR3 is TGCGCCAGCAGCACCTTAGCGGGATCGTCCTACAATGAGCAGTTCTTC.

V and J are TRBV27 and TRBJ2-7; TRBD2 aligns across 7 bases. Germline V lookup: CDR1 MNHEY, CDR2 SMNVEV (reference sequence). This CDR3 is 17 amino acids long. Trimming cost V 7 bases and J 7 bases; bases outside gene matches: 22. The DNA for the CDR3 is TGTGCCAGCACCTCAGGTCCGGCCAGCGGGAAAAGATTTGAGCAGTACTTC. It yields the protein CASTSGPASGKRFEQYF.

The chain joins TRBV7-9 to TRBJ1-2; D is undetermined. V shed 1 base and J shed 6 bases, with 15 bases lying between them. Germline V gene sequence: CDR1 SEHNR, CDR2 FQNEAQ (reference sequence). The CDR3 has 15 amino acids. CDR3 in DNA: TGTGCCAGCAGCTTAGTGGCCAGGAGTTACCATGGCTACACCTTC. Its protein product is CASSLVARSYHGYTF.

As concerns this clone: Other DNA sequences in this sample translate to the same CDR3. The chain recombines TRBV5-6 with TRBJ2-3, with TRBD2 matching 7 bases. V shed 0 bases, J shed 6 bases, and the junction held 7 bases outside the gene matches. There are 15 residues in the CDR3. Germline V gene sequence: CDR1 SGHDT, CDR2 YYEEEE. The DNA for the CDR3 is TGTGCCAGCAGCTTGGTGGCGGGAGTAGGTGATACGCAGTATTTT. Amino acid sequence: CASSLVAGVGDTQYF.

The CDR3 reads CASTRARGWTGELFF. The CDR3, as DNA: TGCGCCAGCACCCGGGCGAGGGGGTGGACCGGGGAGCTGTTTTTT. This chain connects TRBV5-1 to TRBJ2-2, with a possible D match to TRBD1 (6 bases). The germline CDR1 and CDR2 sequences are SGHRS and YFSETQ. V was trimmed by 6 bases and J by 5 bases, leaving 17 bases between them. CDR3 length equals 15 residues.

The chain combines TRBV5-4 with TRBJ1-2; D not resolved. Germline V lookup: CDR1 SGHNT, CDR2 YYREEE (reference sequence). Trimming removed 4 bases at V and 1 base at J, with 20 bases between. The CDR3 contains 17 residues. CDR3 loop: CASSPGFGLNFNYGYTF. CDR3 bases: TGTGCCAGCAGCCCGGGGTTCGGGCTAAACTTTAACTATGGCTACACCTTC.

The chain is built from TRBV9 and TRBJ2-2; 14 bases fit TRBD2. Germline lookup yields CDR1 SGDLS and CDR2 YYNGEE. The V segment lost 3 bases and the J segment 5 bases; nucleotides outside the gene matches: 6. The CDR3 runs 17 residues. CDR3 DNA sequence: TGTGCCAGCAGCGCACGACTAGCGGGAGGGTATACCGGGGAGCTGTTTTTT. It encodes CASSARLAGGYTGELFF.

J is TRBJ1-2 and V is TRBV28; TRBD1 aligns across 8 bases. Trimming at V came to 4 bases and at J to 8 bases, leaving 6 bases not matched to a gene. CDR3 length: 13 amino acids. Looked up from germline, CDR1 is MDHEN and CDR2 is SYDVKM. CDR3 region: CASSSGGLRGYTF. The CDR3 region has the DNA TGTGCCAGCAGTTCAGGGGGCCTGAGGGGCTACACCTTC.

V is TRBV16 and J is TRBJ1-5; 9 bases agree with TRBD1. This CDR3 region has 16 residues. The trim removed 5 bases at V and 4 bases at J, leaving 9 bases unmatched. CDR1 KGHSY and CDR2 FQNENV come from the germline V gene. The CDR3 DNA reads TGTGCCAGCAGCTCCTCGAGGACAGGGGCAAATCAGCCCCAGCATTTT. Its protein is CASSSSRTGANQPQHF.

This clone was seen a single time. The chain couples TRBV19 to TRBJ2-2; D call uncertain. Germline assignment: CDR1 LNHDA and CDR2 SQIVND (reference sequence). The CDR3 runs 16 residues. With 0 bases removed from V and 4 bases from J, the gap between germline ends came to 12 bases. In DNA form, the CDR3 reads TGTGCCAGTAGTATAGATCCTGATCCTCGCACCGGGGAGCTGTTTTTT. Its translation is CASSIDPDPRTGELFF. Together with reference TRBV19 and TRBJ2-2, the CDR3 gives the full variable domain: DGGITQSPKYLFRKEGQNVTLSCEQNLNHDAMYWYRQDPGQGLRLIYYSQIVNDFQKGDIAEGYSVSREKKESFPLTVTSAQKNPTAFYLCASSIDPDPRTGELFFGEGSRLTVL.

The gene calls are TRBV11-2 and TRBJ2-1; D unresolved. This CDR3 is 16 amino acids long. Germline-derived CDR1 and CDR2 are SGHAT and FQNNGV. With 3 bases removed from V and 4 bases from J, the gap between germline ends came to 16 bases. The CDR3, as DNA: TGTGCCAGCAGCTTTCTCTGGCAGGACCCTTACAATGAGCAGTTCTTC. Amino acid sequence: CASSFLWQDPYNEQFF.

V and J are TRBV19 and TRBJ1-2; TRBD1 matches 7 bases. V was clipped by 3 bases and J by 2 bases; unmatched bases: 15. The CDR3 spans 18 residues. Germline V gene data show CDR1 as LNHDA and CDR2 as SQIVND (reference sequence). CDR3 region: CASSIRRRQGKRNYGYTF. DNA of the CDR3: TGTGCCAGTAGTATTCGCAGAAGACAGGGAAAGAGAAACTATGGCTACACCTTC.

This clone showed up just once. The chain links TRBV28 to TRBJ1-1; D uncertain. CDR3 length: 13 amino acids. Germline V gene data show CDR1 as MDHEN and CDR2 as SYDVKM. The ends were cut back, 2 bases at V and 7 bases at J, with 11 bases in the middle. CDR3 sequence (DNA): TGTGCCAGCAGTTTAGGGTCCCCGAGTGAAGCTTTCTTT. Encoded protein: CASSLGSPSEAFF.

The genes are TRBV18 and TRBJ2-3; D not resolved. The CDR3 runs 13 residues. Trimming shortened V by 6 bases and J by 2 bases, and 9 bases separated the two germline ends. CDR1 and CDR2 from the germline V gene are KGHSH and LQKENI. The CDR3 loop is CASSPENTDTQYF. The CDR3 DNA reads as TGTGCCAGCTCGCCGGAGAACACAGATACGCAGTATTTT.

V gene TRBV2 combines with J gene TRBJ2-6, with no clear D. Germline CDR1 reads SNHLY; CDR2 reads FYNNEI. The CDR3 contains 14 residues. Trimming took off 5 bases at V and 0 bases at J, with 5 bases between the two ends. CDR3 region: CASSQASGANVLTF. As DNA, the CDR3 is TGTGCCAGCAGTCAGGCCTCTGGGGCCAACGTCCTGACTTTC.

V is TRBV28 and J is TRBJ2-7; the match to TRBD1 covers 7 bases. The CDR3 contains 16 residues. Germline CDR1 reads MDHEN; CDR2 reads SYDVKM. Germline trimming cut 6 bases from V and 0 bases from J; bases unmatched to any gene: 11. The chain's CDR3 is CASRTSGTASSYEQYF. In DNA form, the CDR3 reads TGTGCCAGCAGAACAAGTGGGACAGCGAGCTCCTACGAGCAGTACTTC.

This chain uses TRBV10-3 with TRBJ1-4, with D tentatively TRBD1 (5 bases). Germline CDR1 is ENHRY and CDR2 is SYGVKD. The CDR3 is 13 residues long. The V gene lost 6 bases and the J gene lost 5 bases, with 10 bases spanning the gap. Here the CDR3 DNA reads TGTGCCATCAGGCGAGGGGACAATGAAAAACTGTTTTTT. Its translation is CAIRRGDNEKLFF.

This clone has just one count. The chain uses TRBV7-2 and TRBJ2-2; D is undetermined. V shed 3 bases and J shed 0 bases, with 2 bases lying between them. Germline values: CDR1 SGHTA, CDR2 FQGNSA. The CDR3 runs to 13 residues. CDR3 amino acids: CASSLSNTGELFF. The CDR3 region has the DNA TGTGCCAGCAGCTTGTCGAACACCGGGGAGCTGTTTTTT.

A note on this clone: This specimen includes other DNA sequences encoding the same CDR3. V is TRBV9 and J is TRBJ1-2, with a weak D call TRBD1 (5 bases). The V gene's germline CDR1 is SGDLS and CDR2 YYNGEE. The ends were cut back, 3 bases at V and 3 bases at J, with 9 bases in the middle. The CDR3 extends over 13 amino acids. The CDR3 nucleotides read TGTGCCAGCAGCGAGGGGACGGACTATGGCTACACCTTC. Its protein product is CASSEGTDYGYTF.